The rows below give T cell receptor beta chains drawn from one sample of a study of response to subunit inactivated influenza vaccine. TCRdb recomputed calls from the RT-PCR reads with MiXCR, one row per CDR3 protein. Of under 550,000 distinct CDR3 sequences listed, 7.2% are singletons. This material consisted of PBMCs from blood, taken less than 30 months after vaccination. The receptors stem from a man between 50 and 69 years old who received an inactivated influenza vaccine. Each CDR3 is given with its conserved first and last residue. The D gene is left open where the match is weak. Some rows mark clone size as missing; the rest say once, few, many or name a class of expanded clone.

DNA: TGTGCCAGCAGAATAGACAGTACGTCGTACGAGCAGTACTTC
CDR3: CASRIDSTSYEQYF
V: TRBV7-6
length: 14
D: .
J: TRBJ2-7
size: few

DNA: TGCAGCGTTGTGGGGGACAGGGGGGAGACCCAGTACTTC
CDR3: CSVVGDRGETQYF
V: TRBV29-1
length: 13
D: TRBD1
J: TRBJ2-5
size: many

DNA: TGCAGTGCGCAAGCGCATACAGGGGCGTGGGACGAGCAGTACTTC
CDR3: CSAQAHTGAWDEQYF
V: TRBV20-1
length: 15
D: TRBD1
J: TRBJ2-7
size: few

DNA: TGTGCCAGCAGCTCCAGGACCATAGCGGGAGAAGGCACAGATACGCAGTATTTT
CDR3: CASSSRTIAGEGTDTQYF
V: TRBV7-3
length: 18
D: TRBD2
J: TRBJ2-3
size: few

DNA: TGCGCCAGCAGCTACCGACAAAACACAGATACGCAGTATTTT
CDR3: CASSYRQNTDTQYF
V: TRBV5-1
length: 14
D: .
J: TRBJ2-3
size: .

DNA: TGTGCCAGCAGTACGCCAGGGACTTACGAGCAGTACTTC
CDR3: CASSTPGTYEQYF
V: TRBV6-1
length: 13
D: .
J: TRBJ2-7
size: few

DNA: TGCGCCAGCAGCTTGGAGATCGCGCTAGCCAAAAACATTCAGTACTTC
CDR3: CASSLEIALAKNIQYF
V: TRBV5-1
length: 16
D: .
J: TRBJ2-4
size: few

DNA: TGCGCCAGCAGCCATCTTAGCGGGGGGGCTATTCTTGAGCAGTTCTTC
CDR3: CASSHLSGGAILEQFF
V: TRBV4-1
length: 16
D: TRBD2
J: TRBJ2-1
size: many

DNA: TGTGCCAGCAGCGCAGGGGCGATGGAGAATCAGCCCCAGCATTTT
CDR3: CASSAGAMENQPQHF
V: TRBV7-2
length: 15
D: .
J: TRBJ1-5
size: .

DNA: TGTGCCAGCAACCGTTTGAGGGTGGGAACTGAAGCTTTCTTT
CDR3: CASNRLRVGTEAFF
V: TRBV6-1
length: 14
D: .
J: TRBJ1-1
size: few

DNA: TGTGCCAGCAGCCAAGGACTGGGGGAGCTGTTTTTT
CDR3: CASSQGLGELFF
V: TRBV3-1
length: 12
D: .
J: TRBJ2-2
size: few

DNA: TGCAGTGCTTACAGGGGCGTGGAGCCCCAGCATTTT
CDR3: CSAYRGVEPQHF
V: TRBV20-1
length: 12
D: TRBD1
J: TRBJ1-5
size: few

DNA: TGTGCCAGCAGCAGACTAGCGGGGGTCGCCGGGGAGCTGTTTTTT
CDR3: CASSRLAGVAGELFF
V: TRBV7-2
length: 15
D: TRBD2
J: TRBJ2-2
size: .

DNA: TGTGCCAGCAGCGTCACAGGGGGCGCAGGCAATCAGCCCCAGCATTTT
CDR3: CASSVTGGAGNQPQHF
V: TRBV7-2
length: 16
D: TRBD1
J: TRBJ1-5
size: .

DNA: TGTGCCAGCGATCTTAGGGGGGGCAATGAGCAGTTCTTC
CDR3: CASDLRGGNEQFF
V: TRBV2
length: 13
D: .
J: TRBJ2-1
size: few

DNA: TGTGCCAGCAGTTCAGGTCGGGTCAATGAGCAGTTCTTC
CDR3: CASSSGRVNEQFF
V: TRBV7-9
length: 13
D: .
J: TRBJ2-1
size: .

DNA: TGCAGTGCTACCACCCCCTCCGGGAAGGGTGTTGGCGAGCAGTACTTC
CDR3: CSATTPSGKGVGEQYF
V: TRBV20-1
length: 16
D: .
J: TRBJ2-7
size: .

DNA: TGTGCCAGCAGCCTCTGGGACAGCTACGAGCAGTACTTC
CDR3: CASSLWDSYEQYF
V: TRBV5-6
length: 13
D: TRBD1
J: TRBJ2-7
size: .

DNA: TGTGCCAGCAGCTTAGCGCAGGGGGGCCACTATGGCTACACCTTC
CDR3: CASSLAQGGHYGYTF
V: TRBV7-9
length: 15
D: TRBD1
J: TRBJ1-2
size: .

DNA: TGTGCCAGCAGCTTAGCGCATTCGGCTAGCGGATCCTACGAGCAGTACTTC
CDR3: CASSLAHSASGSYEQYF
V: TRBV7-9
length: 17
D: TRBD2
J: TRBJ2-7
size: few

DNA: TGCAGTGCTAGAGATTTTGGGGACTCGTTGGAGCAGTACTTC
CDR3: CSARDFGDSLEQYF
V: TRBV20-1
length: 14
D: .
J: TRBJ2-7
size: many

DNA: TGTGCCAGCAGCTTGGGGGTGAACACCGGGGAGCTGTTTTTT
CDR3: CASSLGVNTGELFF
V: TRBV11-2
length: 14
D: .
J: TRBJ2-2
size: many

DNA: TGTGCCATCCGAGTAGGGGCGGTGGCTGAAGCTTTCTTT
CDR3: CAIRVGAVAEAFF
V: TRBV10-3
length: 13
D: .
J: TRBJ1-1
size: .

DNA: TGTGCCAGCAGCCAAGGGGAACAGATCTATGGCTACACCTTC
CDR3: CASSQGEQIYGYTF
V: TRBV3-1
length: 14
D: .
J: TRBJ1-2
size: few

DNA: TGTGCCACCAGCAGAGGTGGAAGGAGCGGGGCTGAAGCTTTCTTT
CDR3: CATSRGGRSGAEAFF
V: TRBV15
length: 15
D: .
J: TRBJ1-1
size: .

DNA: TGTGCCAGCAGCTCCAGTGTAGGGGGATTTACCAATGAGCAGTTCTTC
CDR3: CASSSSVGGFTNEQFF
V: TRBV7-8
length: 16
D: .
J: TRBJ2-1
size: .

DNA: TGCAGTGCTAGAGCCCCTCTTTACAATGAGCAGTTCTTC
CDR3: CSARAPLYNEQFF
V: TRBV20-1
length: 13
D: .
J: TRBJ2-1
size: few

DNA: TGCGCCAGCCACCGGGACAGCGGCGAAGAGACCCAGTACTTC
CDR3: CASHRDSGEETQYF
V: TRBV5-1
length: 14
D: TRBD1
J: TRBJ2-5
size: few

DNA: TGCAGTGCTAGATCGGTGGGAGTGGGTACCGGGGAGCTGTTTTTT
CDR3: CSARSVGVGTGELFF
V: TRBV20-1
length: 15
D: .
J: TRBJ2-2
size: .

DNA: TGCAGTGCTCGACAGGGTATGTTAACTGAAGCTTTCTTT
CDR3: CSARQGMLTEAFF
V: TRBV20-1
length: 13
D: TRBD1
J: TRBJ1-1
size: many

DNA: TGTGCCAGCAGCTTAGGTCGGTCAGGGAGTCAGCCCCAGCATTTT
CDR3: CASSLGRSGSQPQHF
V: TRBV7-2
length: 15
D: .
J: TRBJ1-5
size: .

DNA: TGCAGTGCTAGAGATTATAACCTAGAGACCCAGTACTTC
CDR3: CSARDYNLETQYF
V: TRBV20-1
length: 13
D: .
J: TRBJ2-5
size: .

DNA: TGCGCCAGCAGCTTGGGCCGGGGAGACCGCGAGCAGTACTTC
CDR3: CASSLGRGDREQYF
V: TRBV5-1
length: 14
D: .
J: TRBJ2-7
size: .

DNA: TGTGCCAGCAGTTTGGGAATAGGGGCGATATATGGCTACACCTTC
CDR3: CASSLGIGAIYGYTF
V: TRBV12-3/TRBV12-4
length: 15
D: .
J: TRBJ1-2
size: many

DNA: TGTGCCAGCAGCTTTGTCTCGGCGGTGAAGTATTTT
CDR3: CASSFVSAVKYF
V: TRBV7-2
length: 12
D: .
J: TRBJ2-3
size: .

DNA: TGTGCCACCAGCAGAGGACAGGGGAATGAAAAACTGTTTTTT
CDR3: CATSRGQGNEKLFF
V: TRBV15
length: 14
D: TRBD1
J: TRBJ1-4
size: .

DNA: TGTGCCTGGAGTGTACTGTTTTCGGGGGGTAACACTGAAGCTTTCTTT
CDR3: CAWSVLFSGGNTEAFF
V: TRBV30
length: 16
D: .
J: TRBJ1-1
size: few

DNA: TGCAGCGTTGAAATTCTTATGGATCTTCAGCGAGAGACCCAGTACTTC
CDR3: CSVEILMDLQRETQYF
V: TRBV29-1
length: 16
D: .
J: TRBJ2-5
size: many

DNA: TGCGCCAGCAGCCATTATAAGGGTAGGCGATATGAGCAGTTCTTC
CDR3: CASSHYKGRRYEQFF
V: TRBV4-1
length: 15
D: .
J: TRBJ2-1
size: few

DNA: TGTGCCAGCAGCTCCTGGTCTAGCGGGAGTGGCTACGAGCAGTACTTC
CDR3: CASSSWSSGSGYEQYF
V: TRBV7-2
length: 16
D: TRBD2
J: TRBJ2-7
size: .

DNA: TGTGCCAGCAGTCCGACGGACCCAACAGGGGCGGGTGAGCAGTTCTTC
CDR3: CASSPTDPTGAGEQFF
V: TRBV27
length: 16
D: TRBD1
J: TRBJ2-1
size: few

DNA: TGTGCCAGTAGTATAGGGAGTCTGAATGAGCAGTTCTTC
CDR3: CASSIGSLNEQFF
V: TRBV19
length: 13
D: .
J: TRBJ2-1
size: .

DNA: TGCAGCGCGAGGGGACAGCCGAGGAATGAGCAGTTCTTC
CDR3: CSARGQPRNEQFF
V: TRBV29-1
length: 13
D: TRBD1
J: TRBJ2-1
size: many

DNA: TGTGCCAGCAGTTCAGGTATTAATCAGCCCCAGCATTTT
CDR3: CASSSGINQPQHF
V: TRBV27
length: 13
D: .
J: TRBJ1-5
size: .

DNA: TGTGCCAGCAGCTCATCCGCAGATACGCAGTATTTT
CDR3: CASSSSADTQYF
V: TRBV11-2
length: 12
D: .
J: TRBJ2-3
size: many

DNA: TGTGCCAGCAGCCAGGCTACAGTGACCGGGGAGCTGTTTTTT
CDR3: CASSQATVTGELFF
V: TRBV3-1
length: 14
D: .
J: TRBJ2-2
size: .

DNA: TGTGCCTGGGGGCCCACACGGGATACGCAGTATTTT
CDR3: CAWGPTRDTQYF
V: TRBV30
length: 12
D: .
J: TRBJ2-3
size: .

DNA: TGCAGTGCTAGAGTGGGAGAGAAGTCAGATACGCAGTATTTT
CDR3: CSARVGEKSDTQYF
V: TRBV20-1
length: 14
D: .
J: TRBJ2-3
size: many

DNA: TGTGCCAGCAGCCAAGAGCAGGGTATCTCTGGAAACACCATATATTTT
CDR3: CASSQEQGISGNTIYF
V: TRBV4-2
length: 16
D: .
J: TRBJ1-3
size: many

DNA: TGCGCCAGCAGCCAAGACGGACAGGGCTACAATGAGCAGTTCTTC
CDR3: CASSQDGQGYNEQFF
V: TRBV4-1
length: 15
D: TRBD1
J: TRBJ2-1
size: many

DNA: TGTGCCAGCAGCCCAGGGGTAGCCGGGGAGCTGTTTTTT
CDR3: CASSPGVAGELFF
V: TRBV11-2
length: 13
D: .
J: TRBJ2-2
size: few

DNA: TGTGCCAGCAGCCTCTCTGGGGGGGCCGTAGGGGACGGTCTGTACTTC
CDR3: CASSLSGGAVGDGLYF
V: TRBV9
length: 16
D: .
J: TRBJ2-7
size: few

DNA: TGTGCCAAAGACACAGATACGCAGTATTTT
CDR3: CAKDTDTQYF
V: TRBV12-3/TRBV12-4
length: 10
D: .
J: TRBJ2-3
size: many

DNA: TGTGCCAGCAGCTTAGGACTAGCGGGGGGGCTATACGAGCAGTACTTC
CDR3: CASSLGLAGGLYEQYF
V: TRBV7-2
length: 16
D: TRBD2
J: TRBJ2-7
size: .

DNA: TGCGCCAGCAGCTTGGGTAGGGGGAGTGCTGAAGCTTTCTTT
CDR3: CASSLGRGSAEAFF
V: TRBV5-1
length: 14
D: .
J: TRBJ1-1
size: .

DNA: TGTGCCTGGAGTTCGGGAGTTCGTGATCGGAACACCATATATTTT
CDR3: CAWSSGVRDRNTIYF
V: TRBV30
length: 15
D: .
J: TRBJ1-3
size: few

DNA: TGCGCCAGCAGCCAAGTATATCGGGACACCCAAGAGACCCAGTACTTC
CDR3: CASSQVYRDTQETQYF
V: TRBV4-1
length: 16
D: .
J: TRBJ2-5
size: many

DNA: TGTGCCAGCAGTGAATCTAGAAGCGGGGGAGAGACCCAGTACTTC
CDR3: CASSESRSGGETQYF
V: TRBV2
length: 15
D: TRBD2
J: TRBJ2-5
size: few

DNA: TGTGCCACCAGCAGACAGGGGGCAACTAATGAAAAACTGTTTTTT
CDR3: CATSRQGATNEKLFF
V: TRBV15
length: 15
D: TRBD1
J: TRBJ1-4
size: .